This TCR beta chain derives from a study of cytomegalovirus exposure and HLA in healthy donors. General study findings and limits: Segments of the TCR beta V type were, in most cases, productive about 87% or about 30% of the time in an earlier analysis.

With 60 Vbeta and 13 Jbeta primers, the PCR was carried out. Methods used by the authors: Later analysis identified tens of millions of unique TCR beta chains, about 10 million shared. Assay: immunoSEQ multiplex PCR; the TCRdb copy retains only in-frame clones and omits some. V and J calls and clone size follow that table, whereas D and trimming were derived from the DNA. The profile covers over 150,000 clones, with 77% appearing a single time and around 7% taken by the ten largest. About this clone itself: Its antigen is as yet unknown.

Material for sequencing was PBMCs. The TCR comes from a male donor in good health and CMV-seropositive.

The CDR3 here is CASSSAGADYGYTF. The CDR3 coding sequence is TGTGCCAGCAGTTCGGCAGGGGCGGACTATGGCTACACCTTC. The rearrangement uses TRBV27 and TRBJ1-2; a possible D gene is TRBD1 (6 bases). The germline V gene has CDR1 MNHEY and CDR2 SMNVEV (reference sequence). Trimming took 4 bases from V and 3 from J, leaving 12 bases between them. The CDR3 consists of 14 residues.